This TCR beta chain was documented in a study of T cell changes during pregnancy in multiple sclerosis. The repertoire was sequenced with immunoSEQ multiplex PCR; TCRdb's copy has only in-frame clones and lacks some. There are about 58,000 clones in the sample; about 90% occur only once, and 0.4% to 0.55% lies in the top ten. Trimming at V came to 0 bases and at J to 5 bases, leaving 10 bases not matched to a gene. Germline CDR1 reads SGDLS; CDR2 reads YYNGEE. The CDR3 sequence is 16 residues long. This sequence originates from a female donor in good health, enrolled as a control in a pregnancy study. Sequenced here: CD4+ T cells from peripheral blood mononuclear cells, sampled after pregnancy. This chain connects TRBV9 to TRBJ2-7; TRBD2 matches 8 bases. CDR3 amino acids: CASSVAPGGFAHEQYF. CDR3 sequence (DNA): TGTGCCAGCAGCGTAGCCCCGGGGGGGTTTGCCCACGAGCAGTACTTC. The whole variable domain, filled in from reference TRBV9 and TRBJ2-7, reads DSGVTQTPKHLITATGQRVTLRCSPRSGDLSVYWYQQSLDQGLQFLIQYYNGEERAKGNILERFSAQQFPDLHSELNLSSLELGDSALYFCASSVAPGGFAHEQYFGPGTRLTVT.